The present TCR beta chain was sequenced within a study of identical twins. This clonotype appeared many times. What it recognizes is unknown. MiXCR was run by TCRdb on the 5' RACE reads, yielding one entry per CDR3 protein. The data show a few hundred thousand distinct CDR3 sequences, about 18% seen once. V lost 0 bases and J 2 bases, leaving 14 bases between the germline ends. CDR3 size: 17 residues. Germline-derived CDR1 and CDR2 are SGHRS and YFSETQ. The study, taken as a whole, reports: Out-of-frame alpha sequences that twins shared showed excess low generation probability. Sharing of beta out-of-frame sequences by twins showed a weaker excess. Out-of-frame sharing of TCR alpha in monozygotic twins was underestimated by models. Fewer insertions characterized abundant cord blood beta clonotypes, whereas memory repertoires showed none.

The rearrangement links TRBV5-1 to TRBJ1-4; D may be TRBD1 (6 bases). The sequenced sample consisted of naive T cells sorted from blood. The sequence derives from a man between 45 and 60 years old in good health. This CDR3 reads CASSLGRGIATNEKLFF. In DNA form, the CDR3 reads TGCGCCAGCAGCTTGGGCAGGGGAATAGCGACTAATGAAAAACTGTTTTTT.